This TCR beta chain was recovered during a study of human T cells and chemical hapten exposure. Looking at the study overall: Patch tests delivered 0.01% DPC to the upper back and were evaluated at 6 days. Study-wide results and caveats: Expanded TCRs showed more large CDR3 clusters than pre-sensitization or healthy control sets.

Each CDR3 protein is one row after TCRdb ran MiXCR on the RACE reads. This sample carries approximately 74,000 distinct CDR3 sequences, more than 30% of them seen once, and the ten largest clones take over 7.5%. As for time point: patch test 1, 2 weeks after DPC sensitization. Stated treatment: therapeutic diphenylcyclopropenone sensitization with weekly scalp DPC. As to this clonotype: The antigen remains undetermined.

The sequence derives from a man aged 35-49 years with alopecia areata. Some clones in this sample may be carry-over from other donors' samples. The starting material was whole blood, obtained in connection with sensitization to the hapten diphenylcyclopropenone (DPC).

The CDR3, as DNA: TGTGCCAGCAGCGCCTCTTCGGACAGGGCCCATGGCTACACCTTC. This gives the protein CASSASSDRAHGYTF. This chain joins TRBV7-3 and TRBJ1-2; 8 bases are shared with TRBD1. The V gene's germline CDR1 is SGHTA and CDR2 FQGTGA. The trim removed 5 bases at V and 6 bases at J, leaving 11 bases unmatched. The CDR3 sequence is 15 residues long.